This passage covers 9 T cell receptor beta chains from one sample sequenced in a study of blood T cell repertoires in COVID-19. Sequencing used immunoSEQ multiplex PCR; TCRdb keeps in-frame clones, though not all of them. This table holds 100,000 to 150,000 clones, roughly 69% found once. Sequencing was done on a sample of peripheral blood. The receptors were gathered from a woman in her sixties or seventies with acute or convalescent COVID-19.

CDR3 DNA sequence: TGTGCCAGCAGTGAGGGGAGCTCCTATAATTCACCCCTCCACTTT. The encoded protein is CASSEGSSYNSPLHF. The rearrangement joins TRBV6-1 to TRBJ1-6; D unclear. The ends were cut back, 3 bases at V and 0 bases at J, with 6 bases in the middle. Germline V lookup: CDR1 MNHNS, CDR2 SASEGT. CDR3 size: 15 residues.

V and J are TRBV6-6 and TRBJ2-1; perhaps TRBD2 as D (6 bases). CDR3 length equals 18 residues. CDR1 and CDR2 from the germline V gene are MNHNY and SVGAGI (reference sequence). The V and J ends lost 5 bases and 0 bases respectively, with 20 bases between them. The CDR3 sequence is CASSPRGGSPSSYNEQFF. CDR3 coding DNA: TGTGCCAGCAGTCCGCGGGGTGGTAGCCCTAGCTCCTACAATGAGCAGTTCTTC.

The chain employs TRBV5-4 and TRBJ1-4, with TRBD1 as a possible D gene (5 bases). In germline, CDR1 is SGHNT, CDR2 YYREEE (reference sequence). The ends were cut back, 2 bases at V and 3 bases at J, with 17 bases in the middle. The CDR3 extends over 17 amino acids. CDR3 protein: CASSFGGPAGSNEKLFF. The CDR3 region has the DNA TGTGCCAGCAGCTTTGGGGGTCCGGCGGGGTCTAATGAAAAACTGTTTTTT.

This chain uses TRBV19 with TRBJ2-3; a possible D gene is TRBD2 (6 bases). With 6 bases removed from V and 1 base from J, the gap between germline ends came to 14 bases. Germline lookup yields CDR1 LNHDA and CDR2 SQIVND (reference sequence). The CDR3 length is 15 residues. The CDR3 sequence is CASRSRGGGTDTQYF. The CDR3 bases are TGTGCCAGTAGATCCCGGGGAGGCGGCACAGATACGCAGTATTTT.

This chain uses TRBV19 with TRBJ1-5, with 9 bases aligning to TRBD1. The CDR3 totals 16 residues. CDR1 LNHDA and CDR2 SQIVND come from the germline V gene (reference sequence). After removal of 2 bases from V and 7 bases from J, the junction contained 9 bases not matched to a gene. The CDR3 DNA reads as TGTGCCAGTAGTATACAGGGACAGGGAGGCCACCAGCCCCAGCATTTT. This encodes CASSIQGQGGHQPQHF.

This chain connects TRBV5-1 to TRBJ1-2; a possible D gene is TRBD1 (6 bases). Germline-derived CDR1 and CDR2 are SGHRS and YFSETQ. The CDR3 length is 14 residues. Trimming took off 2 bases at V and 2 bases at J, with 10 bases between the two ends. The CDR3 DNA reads TGCGCCAGCAGCTTAGAAGGGACAAACTATGGCTACACCTTC. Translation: CASSLEGTNYGYTF.

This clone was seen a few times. CDR3 sequence reads: CASSPGTDYEQYF. Written as DNA, the CDR3 is TGTGCCAGCTCACCAGGGACAGACTACGAGCAGTACTTC. This chain links TRBV18 with TRBJ2-7, with TRBD1 matching 7 bases. The CDR3 runs to 13 residues. V lost 2 bases, J lost 3 bases, and 1 base stayed unmatched. Germline values: CDR1 KGHSH, CDR2 LQKENI.

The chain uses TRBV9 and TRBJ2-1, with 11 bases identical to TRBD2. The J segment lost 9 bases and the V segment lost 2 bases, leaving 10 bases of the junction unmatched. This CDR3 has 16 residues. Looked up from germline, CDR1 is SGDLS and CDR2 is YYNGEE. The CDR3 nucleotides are TGTGCCAGCAGCGTTGATCTAGCGGGGGGCTGGGGTGAGCAGTTCTTC. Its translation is CASSVDLAGGWGEQFF.

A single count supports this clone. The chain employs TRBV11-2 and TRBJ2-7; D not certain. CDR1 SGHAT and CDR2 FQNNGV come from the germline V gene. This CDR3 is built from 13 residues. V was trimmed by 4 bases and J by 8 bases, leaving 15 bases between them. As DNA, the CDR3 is TGTGCCAGCAGCTCCCCCCCTACAGTTCAGCAGTACTTC. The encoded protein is CASSSPPTVQQYF.